This T cell receptor (beta chain) was documented in a study of T cell repertoires in cytomegalovirus infection. As for the study in general: From public TCR beta signatures came an indication of both CMV infection and matching HLA type. Whole-study results and caveats: Carriers of CMV plus the relevant HLA were identified by cumulative public TCR beta family frequency. Dominating the ex vivo response were TCR beta clonotypes that were CMV-specific and HLA-C-restricted.

This CDR3 has 18 amino acids. Germline CDR1 and CDR2: MNHNS and SASEGT. V gave up 1 base and J gave up 4 bases; unmatched junction bases: 14. In the case of this clonotype: Its antigen is unknown.

MiXCR, run by TCRdb on the reads, gives a single entry per CDR3 protein. This table has a few hundred thousand distinct CDR3 sequences, 8% to 10% appearing once. The receptor comes from a human donor in good health (CMV status not recorded). Some clones in this sample may be carry-over from other donors' samples. J is TRBJ1-2 and V is TRBV6-1, with 8 bases identical to TRBD1. The specimen sequenced was PBMCs. The CDR3 reads CASSEDAGQGTGSYGYTF. DNA for the CDR3: TGTGCCAGCAGTGAAGATGCAGGACAGGGAACGGGTAGCTATGGCTACACCTTC.